This TCR beta chain was sequenced during a study of shared clonotypes between healthy human individuals. Study-wide points: Some naive CD4 clonotypes, roughly 4.8%, turned up in common across a few donors.

Germline CDR1 SGHTA, CDR2 FQGTGA. V was pared by 5 bases and J by 5 bases, with 16 bases of the junction left unmatched. This CDR3 contains 19 residues. Profiling relied on immunoSEQ multiplex PCR, and the TCRdb table lists in-frame clones only, not all of them. This sample has 2 million to 2.5 million clones, with more than 90% found just once. In its sample, this clone was seen once. Its cognate antigen is unknown. All donors were healthy HIV-negative adults lacking recent acute infections or vaccinations. The investigators split CD4+ cells into a CD45RA+ naive subset and a CD45RA-negative memory subset.

The TCR comes from a man younger than 35 in good health. The rearrangement joins TRBV7-3 to TRBJ2-3, with 13 bases that match TRBD2. Input material: naive CD4+ T cells sorted from blood. Specified subset: CD45RA+ positively selected. In DNA, the CDR3 is TGTGCCAGCAGCAGTGAGGGGAGACTAGCGGGGGGCTACTTAGATACGCAGTATTTT. Its translation is CASSSEGRLAGGYLDTQYF.